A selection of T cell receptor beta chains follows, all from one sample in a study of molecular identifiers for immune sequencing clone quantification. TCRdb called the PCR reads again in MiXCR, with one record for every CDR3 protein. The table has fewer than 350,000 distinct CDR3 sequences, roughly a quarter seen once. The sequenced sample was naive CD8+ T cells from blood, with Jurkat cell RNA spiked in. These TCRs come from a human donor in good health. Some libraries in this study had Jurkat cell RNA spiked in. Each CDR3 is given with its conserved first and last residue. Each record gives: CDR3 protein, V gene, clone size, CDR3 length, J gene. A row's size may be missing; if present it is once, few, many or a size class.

CDR3 protein: CASSLFIGFRGDTGELFF
V gene: TRBV12-3/TRBV12-4
clone size: NA
CDR3 length: 18
J gene: TRBJ2-2

CDR3 protein: CASRRQGQDTEAFF
V gene: TRBV5-6
clone size: few
CDR3 length: 14
J gene: TRBJ1-1

CDR3 protein: CASSVYGNTEAFF
V gene: TRBV9
clone size: few
CDR3 length: 13
J gene: TRBJ1-1

CDR3 protein: CASSEHVDTGELFF
V gene: TRBV10-2
clone size: many
CDR3 length: 14
J gene: TRBJ2-2

CDR3 protein: CSARVLYQETQYF
V gene: TRBV20-1
clone size: many
CDR3 length: 13
J gene: TRBJ2-5

CDR3 protein: CATSDRTLGANVLTF
V gene: TRBV24-1
clone size: few
CDR3 length: 15
J gene: TRBJ2-6

CDR3 protein: CASSPTGSGNTIYF
V gene: TRBV12-3/TRBV12-4
clone size: few
CDR3 length: 14
J gene: TRBJ1-3

CDR3 protein: CASSPTNQPQHF
V gene: TRBV7-9
clone size: many
CDR3 length: 12
J gene: TRBJ1-5

CDR3 protein: CSAQRDRGQSKAGELFF
V gene: TRBV20-1
clone size: few
CDR3 length: 17
J gene: TRBJ2-2

CDR3 protein: CASSQDFMLNTQYF
V gene: TRBV4-3
clone size: NA
CDR3 length: 14
J gene: TRBJ2-3

CDR3 protein: CSAREPSGGAWETQYF
V gene: TRBV20-1
clone size: few
CDR3 length: 16
J gene: TRBJ2-5

CDR3 protein: CSVSGTAYVQYF
V gene: TRBV29-1
clone size: once
CDR3 length: 12
J gene: TRBJ2-7

CDR3 protein: CASSQDTGTYNEQFF
V gene: TRBV4-3
clone size: many
CDR3 length: 15
J gene: TRBJ2-1

CDR3 protein: CASTRGGFQPQHF
V gene: TRBV27
clone size: NA
CDR3 length: 13
J gene: TRBJ1-5

CDR3 protein: CASSLIEYDEQFF
V gene: TRBV7-8
clone size: NA
CDR3 length: 13
J gene: TRBJ2-1

CDR3 protein: CASSMLLAGVETQYF
V gene: TRBV27
clone size: NA
CDR3 length: 15
J gene: TRBJ2-5

CDR3 protein: CASSLGQGYERYF
V gene: TRBV12-3/TRBV12-4
clone size: NA
CDR3 length: 13
J gene: TRBJ2-7

CDR3 protein: CAISDQDRAGANVLTF
V gene: TRBV10-3
clone size: NA
CDR3 length: 16
J gene: TRBJ2-6

CDR3 protein: CASSWGWDRRYEAFF
V gene: TRBV6-5
clone size: many
CDR3 length: 15
J gene: TRBJ1-1

CDR3 protein: CASSSTVEAFF
V gene: TRBV7-9
clone size: NA
CDR3 length: 11
J gene: TRBJ1-1

CDR3 protein: CASSLGLTDPGSPSGSPLHF
V gene: TRBV13
clone size: NA
CDR3 length: 20
J gene: TRBJ1-6

CDR3 protein: CSALDSYEQYF
V gene: TRBV20-1
clone size: few
CDR3 length: 11
J gene: TRBJ2-7

CDR3 protein: CASSLEGGSGELFF
V gene: TRBV5-4
clone size: many
CDR3 length: 14
J gene: TRBJ2-2

CDR3 protein: CASGQGLGNQPQHF
V gene: TRBV19
clone size: few
CDR3 length: 14
J gene: TRBJ1-5

CDR3 protein: CASSLLPGHYEQYF
V gene: TRBV7-6
clone size: many
CDR3 length: 14
J gene: TRBJ2-7

CDR3 protein: CASSPEGLGTGELFF
V gene: TRBV9
clone size: many
CDR3 length: 15
J gene: TRBJ2-2

CDR3 protein: CASSMGGLAGVRSREDNEQFF
V gene: TRBV19
clone size: few
CDR3 length: 21
J gene: TRBJ2-1

CDR3 protein: CSARLLAYEQYF
V gene: TRBV20-1
clone size: many
CDR3 length: 12
J gene: TRBJ2-7

CDR3 protein: CATREGVYSYEQYF
V gene: TRBV7-9
clone size: NA
CDR3 length: 14
J gene: TRBJ2-7

CDR3 protein: CASSPTSGGDDEQFF
V gene: TRBV12-3/TRBV12-4
clone size: few
CDR3 length: 15
J gene: TRBJ2-1

CDR3 protein: CSASYPDIDRGGYEQCF
V gene: TRBV20-1
clone size: once
CDR3 length: 17
J gene: TRBJ2-7

CDR3 protein: CASSLLGLADDTDTQYF
V gene: TRBV7-9
clone size: few
CDR3 length: 17
J gene: TRBJ2-3

CDR3 protein: CASSSTGPIPNNEQFF
V gene: TRBV11-2
clone size: NA
CDR3 length: 16
J gene: TRBJ2-1

CDR3 protein: CASSLDFVRPRSDTQYF
V gene: TRBV7-9
clone size: few
CDR3 length: 17
J gene: TRBJ2-3